A single sample gave rise to the 9 T cell receptor beta chains below, sequenced in a study of blood T cell repertoires in COVID-19. This table comes from immunoSEQ multiplex PCR, and its TCRdb copy is limited to in-frame clones, with some not included. The sample lists about 310,000 clones, about nine tenths occurring once. The sample consisted of peripheral blood. The receptors stem from a man aged 50-60 years with active or convalescent COVID-19.

The chain couples TRBV5-5 to TRBJ1-2, with TRBD1 as a possible D gene (6 bases). Germline V gene sequence: CDR1 SGHKS, CDR2 YYEKEE (reference sequence). The V end was cut by 4 bases, the J end by 4 bases, with 17 bases between. This CDR3 contains 15 residues. The CDR3 spells CASSLTGTWGYGYTF. The CDR3 DNA reads as TGTGCCAGCAGCCTGACAGGCACATGGGGCTATGGCTACACCTTC.

The chain couples TRBV9 to TRBJ2-2; maybe TRBD1 (5 bases). V was cut by 1 base and J by 2 bases, with 9 bases left in between. This CDR3 is built from 15 residues. Germline loops: CDR1 SGDLS, CDR2 YYNGEE. The CDR3 region is CASSVRGSNTGELFF. The CDR3 region has the DNA TGTGCCAGCAGCGTAAGGGGTTCTAACACCGGGGAGCTGTTTTTT.

V and J are TRBV30 and TRBJ1-6, with 7 bases fitting TRBD1. This CDR3 has 14 amino acids. Germline loops: CDR1 GTSNPN, CDR2 SVGIG (reference sequence). Trimming at V came to 2 bases and at J to 10 bases, leaving 8 bases not matched to a gene. The CDR3 bases are TGTGCCTGGAGTTATGAGGGGGCGGACTCACCCCTCCACTTT. Protein sequence: CAWSYEGADSPLHF.

The chain couples TRBV5-5 to TRBJ1-1; TRBD1 is a possible D gene (5 bases). Trimming cost V 1 base and J 3 bases, with 22 bases left between them. The CDR3 is 18 amino acids. Per germline, CDR1 SGHKS and CDR2 YYEKEE (reference sequence). In DNA, the CDR3 is TGTGCCAGCAGCTTGATTTTGCAGGGAGGTGGTCGTGACACTGAAGCTTTCTTT. It specifies CASSLILQGGGRDTEAFF.

Of note for this clone: The sample has other DNA sequences that encode this CDR3 too. The J gene is TRBJ1-1, the V gene TRBV28; D perhaps matches TRBD1 (6 bases). Germline V gene lookup returns CDR1 MDHEN and CDR2 SYDVKM. The CDR3 sequence is 15 residues long. V was trimmed by 5 bases and J by 1 base, leaving 14 bases between them. The CDR3: CASSPRGGGNTEAFF. CDR3 sequence (DNA): TGTGCCAGCAGTCCCAGAGGGGGGGGGAACACTGAAGCTTTCTTT.

The gene calls are TRBV20-1 and TRBJ2-3; D is undetermined. This CDR3 is 11 amino acids long. V was trimmed by 6 bases and J by 3 bases, leaving 7 bases between them. The germline V gene encodes CDR1 DFQATT and CDR2 SNEGSKA (reference sequence). The CDR3 sequence: CSAEATDTQYF. CDR3 bases: TGCAGTGCCGAGGCGACAGATACGCAGTATTTT.

This clone came up a few times. The rearrangement joins TRBV2 to TRBJ2-7; 8 bases fit TRBD1. The length of the CDR3 is 13 residues. CDR1 and CDR2 from the germline V gene are SNHLY and FYNNEI. The ends lost 3 bases at V and 3 bases at J; junction bases unmatched: 1. CDR3 in DNA: TGTGCCAGCAGTGACGGACAGGGCTACGAGCAGTACTTC. Its protein is CASSDGQGYEQYF.

The chain uses TRBV5-6 and TRBJ1-2; D might be TRBD1 (6 bases). The CDR3 consists of 15 residues. Trimming cost V 0 bases and J 6 bases, with 15 bases left between them. The V gene's germline CDR1 is SGHDT and CDR2 YYEEEE. CDR3 coding DNA: TGTGCCAGCAGCTTGGCGGCTTTGGGGGCTAATGGCTACACCTTC. Amino acids: CASSLAALGANGYTF.

The chain carries TRBV19 and TRBJ2-7; a weak D match, TRBD1 (7 bases). Germline lookup yields CDR1 LNHDA and CDR2 SQIVND (reference sequence). Trimming shortened V by 6 bases and J by 3 bases, and 18 bases separated the two germline ends. The length of the CDR3 is 15 residues. This CDR3 reads CASRSGGTEYYEQYF. For the CDR3, the DNA is TGTGCCAGTAGGAGCGGAGGGACAGAATACTACGAGCAGTACTTC.